A single TCR beta chain is shown here with its context. The table came from immunoSEQ multiplex PCR; TCRdb's copy has only in-frame clones and leaves some out. The sample consists of tens of thousands of clones, roughly 79% of them appearing once. The data derive from a study of blood T cell repertoires in COVID-19. For the study at large: Sources were T cells, B-cell-depleted T cells, or PBMCs; the material itself was cDNA or gDNA.

Germline assignment: CDR1 SGHTA and CDR2 FQGTGA. V trimming: 1 base; J trimming: 3 bases; junction bases outside the gene matches: 5. The CDR3 is 16 amino acids. Seattle researchers signed up patients amid active infection and tracked them longitudinally. The V call is TRBV7-3, the J call TRBJ2-3, with 9 bases matching TRBD2. Sequenced material: peripheral blood. The receptor was isolated from a man at least 80 years old with COVID-19, enrolled during active disease. The CDR3 region is CASSLMMAGGTDTQYF. CDR3 nucleotides: TGTGCCAGCAGCTTAATGATGGCGGGGGGGACAGATACGCAGTATTTT.